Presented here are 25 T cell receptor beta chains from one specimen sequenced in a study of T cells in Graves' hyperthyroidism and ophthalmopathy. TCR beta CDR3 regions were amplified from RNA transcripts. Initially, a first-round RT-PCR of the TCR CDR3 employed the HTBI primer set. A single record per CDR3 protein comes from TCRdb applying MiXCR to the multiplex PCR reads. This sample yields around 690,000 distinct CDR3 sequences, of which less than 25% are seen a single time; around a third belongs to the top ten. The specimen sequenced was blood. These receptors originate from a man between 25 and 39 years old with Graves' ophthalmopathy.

This CDR3 reads CASSILAGVTTGELFF. In DNA, the CDR3 is TGTGCCAGCAGCATACTAGCGGGAGTTACCACCGGGGAGCTGTTTTTT. The chain joins TRBV13 to TRBJ2-2; 11 bases fit TRBD2. Germline assignment: CDR1 PRHDT and CDR2 FYEKMQ (reference sequence). With 5 bases clipped from V and 4 bases from J, the junction kept 6 bases outside the gene matches. This CDR3 has 16 residues.

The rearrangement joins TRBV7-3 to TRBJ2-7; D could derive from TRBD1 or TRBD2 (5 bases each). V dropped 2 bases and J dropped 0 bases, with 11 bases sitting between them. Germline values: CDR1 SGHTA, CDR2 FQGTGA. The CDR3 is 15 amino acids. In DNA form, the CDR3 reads TGTGCCAGCAGCTTAGGGGTTGGGGGCTCCTACGAGCAGTACTTC. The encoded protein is CASSLGVGGSYEQYF.

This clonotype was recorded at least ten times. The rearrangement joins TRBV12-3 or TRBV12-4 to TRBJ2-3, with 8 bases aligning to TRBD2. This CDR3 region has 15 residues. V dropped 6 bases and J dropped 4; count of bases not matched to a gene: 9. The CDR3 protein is CASRGTSGSPDTQYF. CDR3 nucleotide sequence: TGTGCCAGCAGAGGGACTAGTGGGAGCCCAGATACGCAGTATTTT.

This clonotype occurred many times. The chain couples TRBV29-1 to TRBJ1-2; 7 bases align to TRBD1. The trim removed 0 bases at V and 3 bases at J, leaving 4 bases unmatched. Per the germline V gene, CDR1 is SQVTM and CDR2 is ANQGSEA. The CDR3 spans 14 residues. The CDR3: CSVEDRDRDYGYTF. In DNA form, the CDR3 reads TGCAGCGTTGAAGATCGAGACAGGGACTATGGCTACACCTTC. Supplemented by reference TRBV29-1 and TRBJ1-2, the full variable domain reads SAVISQKPSRDICQRGTSLTIQCQVDSQVTMMFWYRQQPGQSLTLIATANQGSEATYESGFVIDKFPISRPNLTFSTLTVSNMSPEDSSIYLCSVEDRDRDYGYTFGSGTRLTVV.

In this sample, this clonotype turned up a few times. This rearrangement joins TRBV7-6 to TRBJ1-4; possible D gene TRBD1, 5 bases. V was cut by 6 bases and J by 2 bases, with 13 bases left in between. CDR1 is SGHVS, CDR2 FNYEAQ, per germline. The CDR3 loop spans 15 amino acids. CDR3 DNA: TGTGCCAGCAGTTTTGGGGGGAGCACTAATGAAAAACTGTTTTTT. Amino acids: CASSFGGSTNEKLFF.

The CDR3, as DNA: TGTGCCAGCAGCTTAACTAGCGGGAGTTTTTCCTACAATGAGCAGTTCTTC. Translation gives CASSLTSGSFSYNEQFF. The V and J genes are TRBV7-9 and TRBJ2-1; TRBD2 agrees at 11 bases. This CDR3 is 17 amino acids long. Germline values: CDR1 SEHNR, CDR2 FQNEAQ (reference sequence). V was clipped by 2 bases and J by 1 base; unmatched bases: 4.

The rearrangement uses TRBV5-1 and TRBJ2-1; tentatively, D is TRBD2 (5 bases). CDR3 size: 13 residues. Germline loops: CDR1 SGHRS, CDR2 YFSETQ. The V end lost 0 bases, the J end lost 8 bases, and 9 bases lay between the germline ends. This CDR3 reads CASSLVYGDEQFF. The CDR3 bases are TGCGCCAGCAGCTTGGTTTACGGGGATGAGCAGTTCTTC.

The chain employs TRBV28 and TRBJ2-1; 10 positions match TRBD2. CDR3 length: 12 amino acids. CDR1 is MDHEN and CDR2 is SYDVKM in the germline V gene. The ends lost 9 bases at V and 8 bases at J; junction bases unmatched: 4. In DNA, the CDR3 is TGTGCCAGTCAGCGGGAGGGGTATGAGCAGTTCTTC. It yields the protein CASQREGYEQFF. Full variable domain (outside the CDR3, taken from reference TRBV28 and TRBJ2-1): DVKVTQSSRYLVKRTGEKVFLECVQDMDHENMFWYRQDPGLGLRLIYFSYDVKMKEKGDIPEGYSVSREKKERFSLILESASTNQTSMYLCASQREGYEQFFGPGTRLTVL.

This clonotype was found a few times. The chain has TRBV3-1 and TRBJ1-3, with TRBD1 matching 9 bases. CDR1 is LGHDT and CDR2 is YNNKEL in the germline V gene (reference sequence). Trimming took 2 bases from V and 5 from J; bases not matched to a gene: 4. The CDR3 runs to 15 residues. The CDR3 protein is CASSQKGQGRNTIYF. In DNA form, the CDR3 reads TGTGCCAGCAGCCAAAAGGGACAGGGTCGAAACACCATATATTTT.

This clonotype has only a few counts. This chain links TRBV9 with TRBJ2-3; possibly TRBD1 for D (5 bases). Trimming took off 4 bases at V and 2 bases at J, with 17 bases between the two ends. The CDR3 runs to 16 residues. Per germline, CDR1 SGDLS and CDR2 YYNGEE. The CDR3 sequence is CASSPWGQGNTDTQYF. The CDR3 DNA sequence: TGTGCCAGCAGCCCCTGGGGCCAGGGTAACACAGATACGCAGTATTTT.

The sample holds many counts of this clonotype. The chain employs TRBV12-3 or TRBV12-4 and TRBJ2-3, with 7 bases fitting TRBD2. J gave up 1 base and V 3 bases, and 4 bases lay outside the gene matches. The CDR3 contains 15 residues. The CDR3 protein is CASSFRGRGTDTQYF. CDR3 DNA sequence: TGTGCCAGCAGTTTTCGTGGGAGGGGCACAGATACGCAGTATTTT.

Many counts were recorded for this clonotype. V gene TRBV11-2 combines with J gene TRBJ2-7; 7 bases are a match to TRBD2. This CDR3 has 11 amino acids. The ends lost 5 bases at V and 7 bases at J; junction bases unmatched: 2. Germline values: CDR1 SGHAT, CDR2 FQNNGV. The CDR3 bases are TGTGCCAGCAGCGCGCGGGGGGAGCAGTACTTC. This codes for CASSARGEQYF.

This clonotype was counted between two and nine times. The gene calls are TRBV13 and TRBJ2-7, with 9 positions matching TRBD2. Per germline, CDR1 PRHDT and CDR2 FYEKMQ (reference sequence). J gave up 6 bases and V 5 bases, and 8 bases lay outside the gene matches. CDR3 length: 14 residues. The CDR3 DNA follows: TGTGCCAGCAGCCCCGGGACTAGCCGGGGCGAGCAGTACTTC. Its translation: CASSPGTSRGEQYF. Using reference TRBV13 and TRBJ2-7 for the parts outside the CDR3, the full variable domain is AAGVIQSPRHLIKEKRETATLKCYPIPRHDTVYWYQQGPGQDPQFLISFYEKMQSDKGSIPDRFSAQQFSDYHSELNMSSLELGDSALYFCASSPGTSRGEQYFGPGTRLTVT.

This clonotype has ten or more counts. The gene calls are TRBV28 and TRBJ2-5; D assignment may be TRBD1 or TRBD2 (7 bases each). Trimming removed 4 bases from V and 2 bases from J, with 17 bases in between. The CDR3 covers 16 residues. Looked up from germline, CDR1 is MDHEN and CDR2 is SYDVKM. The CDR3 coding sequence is TGTGCCAGCAGTTCGGGGCAGGGGGAGGGACAAGAGACCCAGTACTTC. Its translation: CASSSGQGEGQETQYF.

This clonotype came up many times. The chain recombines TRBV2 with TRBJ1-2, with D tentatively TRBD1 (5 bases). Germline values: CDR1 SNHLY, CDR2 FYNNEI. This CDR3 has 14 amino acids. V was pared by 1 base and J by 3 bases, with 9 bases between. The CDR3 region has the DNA TGTGCCAGCAGTGAAGTTGGGGGGGACTATGGCTACACCTTC. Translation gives CASSEVGGDYGYTF.

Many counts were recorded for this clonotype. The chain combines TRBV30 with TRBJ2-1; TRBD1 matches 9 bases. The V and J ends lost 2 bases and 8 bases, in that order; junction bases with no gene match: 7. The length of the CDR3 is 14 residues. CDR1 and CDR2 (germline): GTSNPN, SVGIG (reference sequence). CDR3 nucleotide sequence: TGTGCCTGGAGTTCCGGGACAGGGAGAGATGAGCAGTTCTTC. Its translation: CAWSSGTGRDEQFF.

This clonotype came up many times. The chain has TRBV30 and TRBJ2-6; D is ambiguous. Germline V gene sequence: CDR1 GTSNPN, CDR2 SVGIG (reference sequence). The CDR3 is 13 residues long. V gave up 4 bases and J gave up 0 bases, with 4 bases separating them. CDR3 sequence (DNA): TGTGCCTGGACAAGCTCTGGGGCCAACGTCCTGACTTTC. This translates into CAWTSSGANVLTF.

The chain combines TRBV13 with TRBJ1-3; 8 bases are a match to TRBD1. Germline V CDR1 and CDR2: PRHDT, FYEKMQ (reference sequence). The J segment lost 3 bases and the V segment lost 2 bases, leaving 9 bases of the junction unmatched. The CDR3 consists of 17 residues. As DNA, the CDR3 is TGTGCCAGCAGCTTACCCGAGACAGGGGCCAATGGAAACACCATATATTTT. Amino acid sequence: CASSLPETGANGNTIYF.

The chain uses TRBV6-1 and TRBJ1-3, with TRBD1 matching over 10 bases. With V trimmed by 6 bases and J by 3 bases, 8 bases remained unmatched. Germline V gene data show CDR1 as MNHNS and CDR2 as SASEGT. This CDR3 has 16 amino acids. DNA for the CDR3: TGTGCCAGCAGCCACGCGGACAGGGGGAATGGAAACACCATATATTTT. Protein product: CASSHADRGNGNTIYF.

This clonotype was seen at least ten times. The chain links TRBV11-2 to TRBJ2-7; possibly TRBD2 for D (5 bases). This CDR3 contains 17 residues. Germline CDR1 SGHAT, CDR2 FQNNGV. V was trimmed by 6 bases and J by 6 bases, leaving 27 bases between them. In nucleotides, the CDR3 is TGTGCCAGCAGACTCGGGGTGGTGGGGAAGAACTATAGCGAGCAGTACTTC. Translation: CASRLGVVGKNYSEQYF.

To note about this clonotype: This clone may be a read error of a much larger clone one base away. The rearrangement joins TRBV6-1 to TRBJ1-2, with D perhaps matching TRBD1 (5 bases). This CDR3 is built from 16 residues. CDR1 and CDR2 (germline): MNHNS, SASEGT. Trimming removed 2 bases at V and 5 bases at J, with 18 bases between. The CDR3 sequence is CASSERDGTTGYGYTF. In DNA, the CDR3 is TGTGCCAGCAGTGAACGCGACGGGACGACCGGGTATGGCTACACCTTC.

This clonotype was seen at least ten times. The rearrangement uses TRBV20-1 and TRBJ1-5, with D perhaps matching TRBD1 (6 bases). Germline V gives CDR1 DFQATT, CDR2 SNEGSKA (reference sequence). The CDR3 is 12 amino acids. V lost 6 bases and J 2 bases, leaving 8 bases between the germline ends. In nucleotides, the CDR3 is TGCAGTGCAAACAGGGGCAATCAGCCCCAGCATTTT. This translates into CSANRGNQPQHF.

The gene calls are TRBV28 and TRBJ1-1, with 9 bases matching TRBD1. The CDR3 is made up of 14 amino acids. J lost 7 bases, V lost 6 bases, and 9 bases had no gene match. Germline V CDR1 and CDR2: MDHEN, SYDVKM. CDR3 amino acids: CASSLPGQGNEAFF. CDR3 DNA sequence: TGTGCCAGCAGCTTACCGGGACAGGGAAATGAAGCTTTCTTT.

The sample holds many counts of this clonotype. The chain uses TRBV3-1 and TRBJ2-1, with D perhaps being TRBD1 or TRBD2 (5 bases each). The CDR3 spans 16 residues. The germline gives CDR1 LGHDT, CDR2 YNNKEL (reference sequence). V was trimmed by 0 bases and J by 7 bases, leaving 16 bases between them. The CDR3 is CASSQDLFTGGNEQFF. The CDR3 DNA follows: TGTGCCAGCAGCCAAGATCTCTTTACTGGGGGTAATGAGCAGTTCTTC.

The CDR3 reads CASSPHTGTGGSGANVLTF. Here the CDR3 DNA reads TGTGCCAGCAGCCCACATACCGGGACAGGGGGCTCTGGGGCCAACGTCCTGACTTTC. The chain carries TRBV6-2 or TRBV6-3 and TRBJ2-6, with TRBD1 matching 11 bases. V shed 6 bases, J shed 0 bases, and the junction held 10 bases outside the gene matches. CDR1 and CDR2 from the germline V gene are MNHEY and SVGEGT. CDR3 length: 19 amino acids.